Listed here is a single T cell receptor beta chain. As yet, its antigen is unknown. The CDR3 runs to 19 residues. Germline V gene data show CDR1 as MNHEY and CDR2 as SVGEGT. After removal of 6 bases from V and 5 bases from J, the junction contained 22 bases not matched to a gene. Clones were sequenced by immunoSEQ multiplex PCR, and TCRdb holds only the in-frame ones, with some missing. The data hold 250,000 or so clones, with roughly nine tenths observed a single time. The sample originates from a study of Ad26.COV2.S vaccination and SARS-CoV-2 variants. Study-level information: It was the COV1001 Ad26.COV2.S trial arm that included the donor. Into the muscle, Ad26.COV2.S was dosed once or twice, 56 days apart.

Specified treatment: roughly 18 received Ad26.COV2.S at low or high dose, single or two shots; about 5 received placebo; per-sample allocation not given. Material that was analyzed had been drawn on day 63 after the first vaccine or placebo injection. An adult of 18-55 years in Boston served as donor. Study findings and constraints: After vaccination, reports described spike-specific CD8+ and CD4+ T cell responses as showing substantial breadth.

Here the sequenced sample was peripheral blood, taken in a trial of Ad26.COV2.S vaccine versus placebo. The TCR sequence derives from a person aged 18-65 years who received the Ad26.COV2.S COVID-19 vaccine or a placebo. The rearrangement uses TRBV6-2 or TRBV6-3 and TRBJ2-4; 7 bases are a match to TRBD1. For the CDR3, the DNA is TGTGCCAGCAGCCCACGTGGTTTGGGAGAGAGGGGGCGGGAAAACATTCAGTACTTC. As protein: CASSPRGLGERGRENIQYF.